This is a list of T cell receptor beta chains from one sample in a study of blood T cells in healthy people across ages. TCRdb ran MiXCR on the 5' RACE reads and lists one entry per CDR3 protein. This repertoire shows some 890,000 distinct CDR3 sequences, roughly 28% found once; its top ten account for roughly 10%. The same data also went into a second study, on T cells of mothers and their children.

Sequencing was performed on blood. The receptor set was obtained from a woman aged 40 to 49 in good health. Both conserved end residues are part of each CDR3. A D gene is named only where the DNA matches it firmly. Only part of the rows carry a size: once, few, many, or a class if the clone is expanded.

clone size | J gene | D gene | V gene | CDR3 protein | CDR3 DNA
few | TRBJ2-7 | TRBD2 | TRBV28 | CASSFGGGKGRPPYEQYF | TGTGCCAGCAGTTTCGGCGGGGGGAAGGGGAGACCACCCTACGAGCAGTACTTC
many | TRBJ2-5 | TRBD1 | TRBV7-8 | CASSLVSGQQETQYF | TGTGCCAGCAGCTTAGTGTCGGGACAGCAAGAGACCCAGTACTTC
NA | TRBJ1-5 | TRBD1 | TRBV28 | CASSSGGGQETQHF | TGTGCCAGCAGTTCCGGAGGGGGCCAAGAGACCCAGCATTTT
NA | TRBJ2-7 | NA | TRBV20-1 | CSARVARETGYEQYF | TGCAGTGCTAGGGTGGCGCGGGAAACAGGATACGAGCAGTACTTC
NA | TRBJ1-2 | TRBD1 | TRBV7-2 | CASSPPVGTGKYGYTF | TGTGCCAGCAGCCCCCCAGTGGGGACAGGGAAATATGGCTACACCTTC
few | TRBJ1-2 | TRBD1 | TRBV29-1 | CSVEEWRQGVQGYTF | TGCAGCGTTGAAGAATGGCGACAGGGGGTTCAGGGCTACACCTTC
NA | TRBJ1-6 | NA | TRBV4-1 | CASSQERAGSPLHF | TGCGCCAGCAGCCAAGAAAGGGCAGGTTCACCCCTCCACTTT
NA | TRBJ1-6 | NA | TRBV18 | CASSPAASGQGSSPLHF | TGTGCGAGCTCACCAGCTGCGAGCGGGCAGGGGAGTTCACCCCTCCACTTT
NA | TRBJ2-1 | TRBD1 | TRBV20-1 | CSTRGQVHNEQFF | TGCAGTACTAGGGGACAGGTCCACAATGAGCAGTTCTTC
NA | TRBJ1-5 | NA | TRBV6-1 | CASRPGANQPQHF | TGTGCCAGCAGGCCCGGGGCTAATCAGCCCCAGCATTTT
few | TRBJ1-1 | NA | TRBV5-1 | CASSLEGQGRTEAFF | TGCGCCAGCAGCTTGGAAGGGCAGGGGAGAACTGAAGCTTTCTTT
many | TRBJ1-2 | NA | TRBV6-1 | CASSEWGQGSPFSYGYTF | TGTGCCAGCAGTGAATGGGGGCAGGGCTCCCCTTTCTCGTATGGCTACACCTTC
many | TRBJ2-1 | TRBD2 | TRBV12-3/TRBV12-4 | CASSVGGGGDEQFF | TGTGCCAGCTCCGTCGGCGGGGGGGGCGATGAGCAGTTCTTC
NA | TRBJ1-1 | NA | TRBV15 | CATSWDRDSAEAFF | TGTGCCACCAGCTGGGACCGGGACTCCGCGGAGGCTTTCTTT
NA | TRBJ2-3 | NA | TRBV20-1 | CSAWGQANTQYF | TGCAGTGCTTGGGGGCAGGCGAATACACAGTATTTT
many | TRBJ2-1 | NA | TRBV28 | CASTIEGSRTYNEQFF | TGTGCCAGCACCATAGAGGGCAGTCGCACCTACAATGAGCAGTTCTTC
NA | TRBJ2-2 | TRBD2 | TRBV20-1 | CSAKGLSGTGELFF | TGCAGTGCTAAGGGACTATCAGGCACCGGGGAGCTGTTTTTT
NA | TRBJ2-5 | NA | TRBV19 | CASSKRDSLQETQYF | TGTGCCAGTAGTAAGCGGGACAGCCTCCAAGAGACCCAGTACTTC
NA | TRBJ1-4 | NA | TRBV7-2 | CASSPNVGTNEKLFF | TGTGCCAGCAGCCCAAACGTGGGAACTAATGAAAAACTGTTTTTT
many | TRBJ2-3 | NA | TRBV7-9 | CASSLGLRDTDTQYF | TGTGCCAGCAGCTTAGGGCTTAGGGATACAGATACGCAGTATTTT
NA | TRBJ2-5 | TRBD2 | TRBV27 | CASSRLAGTQYF | TGTGCCAGCAGCCGACTAGCGGGGACCCAGTACTTC
NA | TRBJ2-7 | NA | TRBV5-1 | CASSLDPVAGYEQYF | TGCGCCAGCAGCTTGGATCCGGTCGCGGGATACGAGCAGTACTTC
NA | TRBJ1-4 | TRBD1 | TRBV5-1 | CASSPGTGGREKLFF | TGCGCCAGCAGCCCGGGGACAGGGGGACGTGAAAAACTGTTTTTT
NA | TRBJ2-2 | NA | TRBV2 | CASGTETNTGELFF | TGTGCCAGTGGTACGGAAACGAACACCGGGGAGCTGTTTTTT
NA | TRBJ2-2 | TRBD1 | TRBV3-1 | CASRTSGTGSTGELFF | TGTGCCAGCAGAACCTCCGGGACAGGGTCCACCGGGGAGCTGTTTTTT
NA | TRBJ2-5 | NA | TRBV20-1 | CSASSIEWGSGLEETQYF | TGCAGTGCTAGTTCCATAGAGTGGGGTAGCGGACTGGAAGAGACCCAGTACTTC
many | TRBJ2-1 | NA | TRBV20-1 | CSARENAGNPYNEQFF | TGCAGTGCTAGAGAAAACGCAGGGAACCCCTACAATGAGCAGTTCTTC
few | TRBJ1-2 | NA | TRBV3-1 | CANTKGLPPSYTF | TGTGCCAACACCAAGGGACTCCCACCCAGCTACACCTTC
few | TRBJ1-4 | NA | TRBV12-3/TRBV12-4 | CASSFPRPINEELFF | TGTGCCAGCAGTTTCCCCCGACCGATTAATGAAGAACTGTTTTTT
few | TRBJ2-7 | NA | TRBV5-1 | CASSLDKSDSYEQYF | TGCGCCAGCAGCTTGGACAAGAGCGATTCCTACGAGCAGTACTTC
NA | TRBJ2-3 | NA | TRBV12-3/TRBV12-4 | CASIKGGSTDAQYF | TGTGCCAGCATCAAAGGAGGGAGCACAGATGCGCAATATTTT
NA | TRBJ2-7 | TRBD1 | TRBV30 | CAWGTGITYEQYF | TGTGCCTGGGGGACAGGGATAACCTACGAGCAGTACTTC
many | TRBJ2-3 | TRBD2 | TRBV7-2 | CASSLAPSGVSTDTQYF | TGTGCCAGCAGCTTAGCTCCCAGCGGGGTTAGCACAGATACGCAGTATTTT
NA | TRBJ1-1 | TRBD1 | TRBV6-1 | CASSPRATGANEAFF | TGTGCCAGCAGTCCCCGTGCGACAGGGGCTAATGAAGCTTTCTTT
NA | TRBJ1-2 | TRBD1 | TRBV12-3/TRBV12-4 | CARSLLLGQGHGYTF | TGTGCCCGCAGTTTGCTCCTCGGACAGGGTCATGGCTACACCTTC
NA | TRBJ1-2 | NA | TRBV30 | CAWSPNQGNGYTF | TGTGCCTGGAGCCCAAACCAGGGGAATGGCTACACCTTC
many | TRBJ1-2 | NA | TRBV6-2/TRBV6-3 | CASSYSRGGGYTF | TGTGCCAGCAGTTATTCGAGGGGCGGAGGCTACACCTTC
few | TRBJ2-6 | TRBD2 | TRBV27 | CASSLGGGMPGANVLTF | TGTGCCAGCAGTTTGGGCGGGGGTATGCCTGGGGCCAACGTCCTGACTTTC
many | TRBJ2-7 | NA | TRBV28 | CASSLRTGTSYEQYF | TGTGCCAGCAGTTTGCGTACAGGGACCTCCTACGAGCAGTACTTC
NA | TRBJ2-5 | TRBD1 | TRBV5-1 | CASSGGQGGQETQYF | TGCGCCAGCAGCGGGGGACAGGGGGGACAAGAGACCCAGTACTTC